One sample yielded the 14 T cell receptor beta chains listed below, sequenced in a study of neurological immune-mediated disorders. Documented time point: longitudinal time-point 2. Via MiXCR, TCRdb re-called the 5' RACE reads, giving one row per CDR3 protein. This sample yields 100,000 or so distinct CDR3 sequences, of which less than 15% are seen a single time; about 4.6% belongs to the top ten. Specimen: PBMCs. These receptors were obtained from a female donor with HTLV-1-associated myelopathy (HAM/TSP).

V and J are TRBV12-3 or TRBV12-4 and TRBJ1-3; D is undetermined. With 5 bases removed from V and 3 bases from J, the gap between germline ends came to 11 bases. CDR3 size: 14 residues. Here the CDR3 reads CASSMRGDGNTIYF. As DNA, the CDR3 is TGTGCCAGCAGTATGCGGGGAGATGGAAACACCATATATTTT.

This clonotype has at least ten counts. The J gene is TRBJ2-2, the V gene TRBV6-5, with 7 bases matching TRBD1. This CDR3 comprises 14 residues. Germline V gene data show CDR1 as MNHEY and CDR2 as SVGAGI. V gave up 10 bases and J gave up 1 base; unmatched junction bases: 6. Here the CDR3 DNA reads TGTGCCACTAATGACAGGGAGAACACCGGGGAGCTGTTTTTT. This codes for CATNDRENTGELFF.

There are many counts of this clonotype. Here the CDR3 reads CASSSRLRDTGELFF. The CDR3 nucleotides read TGTGCCAGCAGTTCCCGACTAAGGGACACCGGGGAGCTGTTTTTT. The chain uses TRBV6-6 and TRBJ2-2; possibly TRBD2 for D (5 bases). V was shortened by 4 bases and J by 3 bases, with 12 bases between the two germline ends. The CDR3 totals 15 residues. Germline assignment: CDR1 MNHNY and CDR2 SVGAGI (reference sequence).

Of note for this clonotype: This may arise from a read error, as a much more abundant clone is one base away. V gene TRBV20-1 combines with J gene TRBJ2-3; 11 nucleotides align to TRBD1. Germline CDR1 reads DFQATT; CDR2 reads SNEGSKA (reference sequence). The length of the CDR3 is 17 residues. Here the CDR3 reads CSAGDSFGQGATDTQYF. The CDR3, as DNA: TGCAGTGCTGGAGATTCGTTCGGACAGGGGGCCACAGATACGCAGTATTTT.

This clonotype was observed at least ten times. The rearrangement joins TRBV5-1 to TRBJ2-1, with D tentatively TRBD2 (5 bases). The CDR3 loop spans 15 amino acids. Germline assignment: CDR1 SGHRS and CDR2 YFSETQ. V shed 0 bases and J shed 0 bases, with 7 bases lying between them. CDR3 coding DNA: TGCGCCAGCAGCTTGGACACTAGCTCCTACAATGAGCAGTTCTTC. This gives the protein CASSLDTSSYNEQFF.

As to this clonotype: It may be a read error: a sequence one base away is much more abundant. The J gene is TRBJ1-5, the V gene TRBV6-5; D gene uncertain. CDR3 length: 16 amino acids. Germline V gives CDR1 MNHEY, CDR2 SVGAGI. Trimming left V 2 bases short and J 3 bases short, with 14 bases between. This CDR3 reads CASSYHWAVHNQPQHF. For the CDR3, the DNA is TGTGCCAGCAGTTACCATTGGGCAGTCCACAATCAGCCCCAGCATTTT.

At least ten counts were recorded for this clonotype. The chain has TRBV7-9 and TRBJ2-3, with D maybe TRBD2 (5 bases). Trimming shortened V by 5 bases and J by 1 base, and 19 bases separated the two germline ends. From germline, CDR1 is SEHNR and CDR2 FQNEAQ (reference sequence). The CDR3 sequence is 17 residues long. The CDR3: CASSLISGTRGTDTQYF. In DNA, the CDR3 is TGTGCCAGCAGCCTCATTTCCGGTACTAGGGGCACAGATACGCAGTATTTT.

This clonotype was counted at least ten times. This chain links TRBV28 with TRBJ2-7; 10 bases match TRBD1. The CDR3 covers 15 residues. Germline lookup yields CDR1 MDHEN and CDR2 SYDVKM. V lost 6 bases and J lost 3; bases outside the gene matches: 8. The CDR3 DNA reads as TGTGCCAGCAGCGTCCCGGGACAGGGGAGCTACGAGCAGTACTTC. This encodes CASSVPGQGSYEQYF.

This chain uses TRBV5-1 with TRBJ2-3, with D possibly TRBD1 on 5 matching bases. CDR1 is SGHRS and CDR2 is YFSETQ in the germline V gene. V lost 0 bases, J lost 0 bases, and 11 bases lay in between. There are 16 residues in the CDR3. The CDR3 loop is CASSLGGASSTDTQYF. In DNA, the CDR3 is TGCGCCAGCAGCTTGGGGGGCGCCTCTAGCACAGATACGCAGTATTTT. The full variable domain, in which reference TRBV5-1 and TRBJ2-3 provide the parts outside the CDR3, is KAGVTQTPRYLIKTRGQQVTLSCSPISGHRSVSWYQQTPGQGLQFLFEYFSETQRNKGNFPGRFSGRQFSNSRSEMNVSTLELGDSALYLCASSLGGASSTDTQYFGPGTRLTVL.

The chain has TRBV7-2 and TRBJ1-5; 10 nucleotides agree with TRBD1. Germline V CDR1 and CDR2: SGHTA, FQGNSA. This CDR3 comprises 15 residues. V lost 5 bases, J lost 6 bases, and 7 bases stayed unmatched. For the CDR3, the DNA is TGTGCCAGCAGCCGTGCGACAGGGGGCTTTCAGCCCCAGCATTTT. Translation gives CASSRATGGFQPQHF.

The table lists this clonotype with many counts. V usage is TRBV12-3 or TRBV12-4 and J usage is TRBJ2-7, with D unresolved. Deletions cut 6 bases from V and 5 bases from J, with 14 bases between. The CDR3 has 13 residues. The CDR3 sequence: CASSESGVHEQYF. The CDR3 coding sequence is TGTGCCAGCAGCGAAAGTGGGGTCCACGAGCAGTACTTC.

This clonotype was detected many times. J is TRBJ2-7 and V is TRBV20-1; tentative D call: TRBD2 (6 bases). Germline assignment: CDR1 DFQATT and CDR2 SNEGSKA (reference sequence). The CDR3 runs to 12 residues. Trimming cost V 7 bases and J 2 bases, with 12 bases left between them. CDR3: CSVNGGPYEQYF. CDR3 bases: TGCAGTGTTAACGGGGGACCCTACGAGCAGTACTTC.

At least ten counts were recorded for this clonotype. CDR3 bases: TGTGCCAGCAGCTTATTCTTTTTAGCGGGGGGGGGTAATGAGCAGTTCTTC. It specifies CASSLFFLAGGGNEQFF. The chain has TRBV5-5 and TRBJ2-1; TRBD2 matches at 11 bases. V dropped 2 bases and J dropped 7; count of bases not matched to a gene: 11. From germline, CDR1 is SGHKS and CDR2 YYEKEE (reference sequence). The CDR3 is 17 amino acids.

The table lists this clonotype with many counts. V is TRBV20-1 and J is TRBJ2-3, with 10 bases lining up with TRBD2. Germline CDR1 reads DFQATT; CDR2 reads SNEGSKA (reference sequence). CDR3 length equals 16 residues. With 2 bases clipped from V and 2 bases from J, the junction kept 7 bases outside the gene matches. CDR3 DNA sequence: TGCAGTGCTAGACCTACTAGCGGGGCCTACACAGATACGCAGTATTTT. Translating it yields CSARPTSGAYTDTQYF.